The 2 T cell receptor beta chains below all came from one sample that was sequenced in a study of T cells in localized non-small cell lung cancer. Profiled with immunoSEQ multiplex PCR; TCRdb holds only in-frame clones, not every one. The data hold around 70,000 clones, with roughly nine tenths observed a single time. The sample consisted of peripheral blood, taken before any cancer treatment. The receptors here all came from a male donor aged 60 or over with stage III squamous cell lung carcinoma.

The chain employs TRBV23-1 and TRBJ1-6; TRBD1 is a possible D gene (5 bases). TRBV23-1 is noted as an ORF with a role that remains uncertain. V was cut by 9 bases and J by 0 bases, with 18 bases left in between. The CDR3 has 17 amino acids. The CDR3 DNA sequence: TGCGCCAGACGCATTGGGACTGTGAGCTCCTATAATTCACCCCTCCACTTT. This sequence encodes CARRIGTVSSYNSPLHF.

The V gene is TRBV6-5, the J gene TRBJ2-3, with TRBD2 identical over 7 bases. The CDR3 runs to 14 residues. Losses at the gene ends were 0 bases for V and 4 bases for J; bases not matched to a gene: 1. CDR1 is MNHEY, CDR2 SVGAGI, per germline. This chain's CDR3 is CASSYSGGADTQYF. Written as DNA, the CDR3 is TGTGCCAGCAGTTACTCGGGGGGGGCAGATACGCAGTATTTT.